The sequence of this T cell receptor (beta chain) was determined in a study of T cell responses to AZD1222 COVID-19 vaccine. The assay was immunoSEQ multiplex PCR, and TCRdb's table has in-frame clones only and misses some. The data contain around 110,000 clones, 90% to 95% of them singletons. The CDR3 length is 12 residues. The V gene's germline CDR1 is MNHEY and CDR2 SVGAGI. Trimming took 6 bases from V and 8 from J, leaving 13 bases between them. The chain combines TRBV6-5 with TRBJ1-1; D may be TRBD1 (6 bases). The sequencing here drew on peripheral blood, taken on day 0 of AZD1222 vaccination. This TCR came from an adult in good health. The CDR3 spells CASSRDTREAFF. The CDR3 DNA follows: TGTGCCAGCAGCCGGGACACCCGAGAAGCTTTCTTT.